This TCR beta chain stems from a study of PD-1 blockade in mismatch repair-deficient tumors. Measured with immunoSEQ multiplex PCR; TCRdb has only the in-frame clones, and not every one. Of tens of thousands of clones listed, over 75% were seen once; the top ten hold just over 2.5%. Sequenced material: peripheral blood, taken 12 weeks after starting pembrolizumab. This sequence was found in an adult with mismatch repair-deficient cancer.

The CDR3 sequence is CASSFSQGMTYEQYF. In DNA form, the CDR3 reads TGTGCCAGCAGCTTCAGTCAGGGGATGACCTACGAGCAGTACTTC. The chain employs TRBV7-9 and TRBJ2-7; perhaps TRBD1 as D (6 bases). The CDR3 is 15 residues long. From germline, CDR1 is SEHNR and CDR2 FQNEAQ (reference sequence). V was pared by 3 bases and J by 2 bases, with 14 bases between.